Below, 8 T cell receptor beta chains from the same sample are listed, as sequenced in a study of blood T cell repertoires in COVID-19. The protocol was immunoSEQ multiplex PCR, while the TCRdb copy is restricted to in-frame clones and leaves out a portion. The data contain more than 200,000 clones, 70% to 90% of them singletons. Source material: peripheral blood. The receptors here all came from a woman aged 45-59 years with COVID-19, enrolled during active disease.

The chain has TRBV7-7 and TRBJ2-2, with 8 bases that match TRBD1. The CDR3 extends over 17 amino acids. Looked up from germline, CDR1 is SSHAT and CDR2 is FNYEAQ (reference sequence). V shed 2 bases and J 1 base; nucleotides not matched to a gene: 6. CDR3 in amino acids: CASSLRPGQGNTGELFF. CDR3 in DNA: TGTGCCAGCAGCTTAAGGCCAGGACAGGGGAACACCGGGGAGCTGTTTTTT.

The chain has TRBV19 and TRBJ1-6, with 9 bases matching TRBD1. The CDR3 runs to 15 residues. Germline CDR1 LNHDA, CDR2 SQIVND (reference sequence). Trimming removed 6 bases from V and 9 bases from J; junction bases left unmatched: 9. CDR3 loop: CASRPTGGISSPLHF. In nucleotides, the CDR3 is TGTGCCAGTAGACCGACAGGGGGAATAAGTTCACCCCTCCACTTT.

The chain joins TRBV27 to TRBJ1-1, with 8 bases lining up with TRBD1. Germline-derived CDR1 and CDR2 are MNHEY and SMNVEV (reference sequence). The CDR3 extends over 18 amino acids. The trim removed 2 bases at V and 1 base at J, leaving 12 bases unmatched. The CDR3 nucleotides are TGTGCCAGCAGTTTAACCCGACCAGGGGGCGGGTCGAACACTGAAGCTTTCTTT. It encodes CASSLTRPGGGSNTEAFF.

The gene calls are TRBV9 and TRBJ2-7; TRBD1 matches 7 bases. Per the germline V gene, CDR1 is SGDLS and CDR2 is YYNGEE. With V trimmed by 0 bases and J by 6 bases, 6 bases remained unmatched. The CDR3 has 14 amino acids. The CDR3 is CASSVGGGPGEQYF. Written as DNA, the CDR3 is TGTGCCAGCAGCGTAGGAGGGGGCCCTGGCGAGCAGTACTTC.

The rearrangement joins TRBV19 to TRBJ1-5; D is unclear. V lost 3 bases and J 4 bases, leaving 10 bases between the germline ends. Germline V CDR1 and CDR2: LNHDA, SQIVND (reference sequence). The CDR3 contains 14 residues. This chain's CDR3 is CASSIWYRNQPQHF. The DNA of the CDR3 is TGTGCCAGTAGTATCTGGTACAGAAATCAGCCCCAGCATTTT.

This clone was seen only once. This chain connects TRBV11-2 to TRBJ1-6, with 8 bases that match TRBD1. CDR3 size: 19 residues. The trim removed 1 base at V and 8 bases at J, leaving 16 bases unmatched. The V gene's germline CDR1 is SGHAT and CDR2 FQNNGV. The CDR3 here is CASSLVGFGTGASYSPLHF. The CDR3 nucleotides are TGTGCCAGCAGCTTAGTCGGCTTTGGGACAGGCGCTTCTTATTCACCCCTCCACTTT. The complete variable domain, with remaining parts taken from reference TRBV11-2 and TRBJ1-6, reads EAGVAQSPRYKIIEKRQSVAFWCNPISGHATLYWYQQILGQGPKLLIQFQNNGVVDDSQLPKDRFSAERLKGVDSTLKIQPAKLEDSAVYLCASSLVGFGTGASYSPLHFGNGTRLTVT.

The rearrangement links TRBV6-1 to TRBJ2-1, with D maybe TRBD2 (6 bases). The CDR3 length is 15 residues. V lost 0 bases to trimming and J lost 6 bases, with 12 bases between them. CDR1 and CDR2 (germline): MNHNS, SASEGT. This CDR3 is CASSEAPGGLNEQFF. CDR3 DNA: TGTGCCAGCAGTGAAGCGCCCGGGGGTCTCAATGAGCAGTTCTTC.

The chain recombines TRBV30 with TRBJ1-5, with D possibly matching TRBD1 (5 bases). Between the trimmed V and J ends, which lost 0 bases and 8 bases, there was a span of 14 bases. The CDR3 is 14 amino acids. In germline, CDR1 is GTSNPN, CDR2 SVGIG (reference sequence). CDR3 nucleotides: TGTGCCTGGAGTGTTGGACAACACCCGGAGCCCCAGCATTTT. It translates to CAWSVGQHPEPQHF. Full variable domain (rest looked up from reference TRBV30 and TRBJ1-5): SQTIHQWPATLVQPVGSPLSLECTVEGTSNPNLYWYRQAAGRGLQLLFYSVGIGQISSEVPQNLSASRPQDRQFILSSKKLLLSDSGFYLCAWSVGQHPEPQHFGDGTRLSIL.